This T cell receptor (beta chain) appears in the sequencing data of a study of blood T cell repertoires in COVID-19. Assay used: immunoSEQ multiplex PCR; TCRdb lists only in-frame clones, some missing. The sample consists of about 230,000 clones, 83% of them appearing once. Sequenced: peripheral blood. This TCR came from a man aged 35-49 years with active or convalescent COVID-19.

The CDR3 loop is CASSEPGQGNYGYTF. Here the CDR3 DNA reads TGCGCCAGCAGTGAGCCGGGACAGGGGAACTATGGCTACACCTTC. The V and J genes are TRBV10-2 and TRBJ1-2; TRBD1 matches at 10 bases. With 2 bases clipped from V and 2 bases from J, the junction kept 2 bases outside the gene matches. The CDR3 totals 15 residues. Germline CDR1 and CDR2: WSHSY and SAAADI.